This entry is about one TCR beta chain. CDR3 length: 15 residues. V was shortened by 0 bases and J by 4 bases, with 13 bases between the two germline ends. CDR1 SGDLS and CDR2 YYNGEE come from the germline V gene. Clones were sequenced by immunoSEQ multiplex PCR, and TCRdb holds only the in-frame ones, with some missing. The repertoire holds over a million clones, approximately 96% seen once, with 0.95% to 1.5% in the top ten. These data belong to a study of shared clonotypes between healthy human individuals. The sequence was collected from a man aged 25-45 years in good health. This rearrangement joins TRBV9 to TRBJ1-2; D gene unclear. The sequencing input was naive CD4+ T cells sorted from blood. The subset denotes: CD45RA+ positively selected. CDR3: CASSVEVGSGYGYTF. The CDR3 coding sequence is TGTGCCAGCAGCGTAGAGGTGGGGTCAGGCTATGGCTACACCTTC.